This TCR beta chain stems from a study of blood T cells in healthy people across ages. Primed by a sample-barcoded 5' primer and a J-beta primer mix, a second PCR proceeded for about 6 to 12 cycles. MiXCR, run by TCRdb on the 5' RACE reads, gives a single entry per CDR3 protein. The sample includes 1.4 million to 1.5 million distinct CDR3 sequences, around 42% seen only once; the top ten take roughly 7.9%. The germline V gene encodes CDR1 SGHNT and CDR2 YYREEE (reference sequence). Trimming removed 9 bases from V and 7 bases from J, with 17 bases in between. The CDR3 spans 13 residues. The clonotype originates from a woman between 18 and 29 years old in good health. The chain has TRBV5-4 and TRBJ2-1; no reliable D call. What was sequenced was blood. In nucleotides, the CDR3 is TGTGCCACCAACCCCCCTAGTACGAATGAGCAGTTCTTC. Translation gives CATNPPSTNEQFF.